This is a list of T cell receptor beta chains from one sample in a study of T cells after yellow fever vaccination. TCRdb independently ran MiXCR on the 5' RACE reads; one entry per CDR3 protein. The sample carries a few hundred thousand distinct CDR3 sequences, around 6.8% recorded once. The source was PBMCs, collected about 49 days after the first yellow fever vaccination. The receptor set was obtained from a man between 18 and 29 years old who received the YFV17D yellow fever vaccine. Both conserved end residues are part of each CDR3. A D gene is named only where the DNA matches it firmly. Clone size is stated in some rows and not others, as once, few, many or a class when expanded.

DNA,CDR3,J,size,D,V
TGTGCCAGCAGCCCCGGGTGGGCTGGGGCCAACGTCCTGACTTTC,CASSPGWAGANVLTF,TRBJ2-6,few,NA,TRBV6-1
TGTGCCAGCAGCTTAAGGCATGCAGCTGTAGACGCGGGGTCCCCCTACAATGAGCAGTTCTTC,CASSLRHAAVDAGSPYNEQFF,TRBJ2-1,NA,NA,TRBV7-3
TGTGCCAGCAGTTACTCGAGCACAGGGATCTACGAGCAGTACTTC,CASSYSSTGIYEQYF,TRBJ2-7,many,NA,TRBV6-5
TGTGCCAGTAGTATCTTCGACCGCCATTCGGAAAAACTGTTTTTT,CASSIFDRHSEKLFF,TRBJ1-4,few,NA,TRBV19
TGTGCCACCAGCGCGTGGGGGGCGCAAGATTACTCTGGGGCCAACGTCCTGACTTTC,CATSAWGAQDYSGANVLTF,TRBJ2-6,many,NA,TRBV15
TGTGCCACCAGCACTGAAGGAATGGACAGGGGGCTGGAGACCCAGTACTTC,CATSTEGMDRGLETQYF,TRBJ2-5,NA,TRBD1,TRBV15
TGCAGTGCTAGATTAGCGGGTACAACAGATACGCAGTATTTT,CSARLAGTTDTQYF,TRBJ2-3,NA,TRBD2,TRBV20-1
TGTGCCAGTAGTTGGACGCCGAGCTCCTACGAGCAGTACTTC,CASSWTPSSYEQYF,TRBJ2-7,NA,NA,TRBV19
TGTGCCACCGCCGATGGGGGCACCGGGGAGCTGTTTTTT,CATADGGTGELFF,TRBJ2-2,many,NA,TRBV9
TGTGCCAGCAGTTACCCCCTCTTGACAGGGCAGGGTTGGAACACTGAAGCTTTCTTT,CASSYPLLTGQGWNTEAFF,TRBJ1-1,few,TRBD1,TRBV6-2/TRBV6-3
TGTGCCACAAAGGACAGCACAGATACGCAGTATTTT,CATKDSTDTQYF,TRBJ2-3,NA,NA,TRBV15
TGTGCCAGCAGCCAAGGGGGGGGCAGACTCACCGGGGAGCTGTTTTTT,CASSQGGGRLTGELFF,TRBJ2-2,few,NA,TRBV3-1
TGTGCCAGCAGCTCCGGGACCTCGAACTCCTATAATTCACCCCTCCACTTT,CASSSGTSNSYNSPLHF,TRBJ1-6,NA,NA,TRBV5-8